The 24 T cell receptor beta chains presented below share a single source sample, sequenced in a study of T-cell reconstitution after alpha-beta-depleted transplantation in children. A library of TCRbeta sequences, prepared with unique molecular identifiers, was generated. TCRdb re-derived calls from the PCR reads in MiXCR, one entry per CDR3 protein. The table lists roughly 300,000 distinct CDR3 sequences, approximately 9.6% of them singletons. Sequenced here: PBMCs from the stem cell graft donor, sampled from the stem cell graft. Source of these receptors: a human donor who donated a stem cell graft to a child with SCID.

The V and J genes are TRBV7-6 and TRBJ1-1; D remains ambiguous. With 7 bases removed from V and 1 base from J, the gap between germline ends came to 16 bases. Germline CDR1 and CDR2: SGHVS and FNYEAQ. The CDR3 spans 15 residues. The CDR3 DNA is TGTGCCAGCATCCAGTTCTCGGGAGGGAACACTGAAGCTTTCTTT. Translation: CASIQFSGGNTEAFF.

V gene TRBV5-1 combines with J gene TRBJ2-1; 10 bases are shared with TRBD2. Germline CDR1 and CDR2: SGHRS and YFSETQ. V trimming: 3 bases; J trimming: 10 bases; junction bases outside the gene matches: 10. This CDR3 region has 15 residues. The CDR3, as DNA: TGCGCCAGCAGCTCTAATACCGGGACTAGCGACGAGCAGTTCTTC. Residues: CASSSNTGTSDEQFF.

This clonotype showed up just a few times. V and J are TRBV12-3 or TRBV12-4 and TRBJ2-5; 8 positions agree with TRBD2. The CDR3 runs 17 residues. V was pared by 0 bases and J by 1 base, with 7 bases of the junction left unmatched. The CDR3 region is CASSLALAGGLQETQYF. In nucleotides, the CDR3 is TGTGCCAGCAGTTTAGCGCTTGCGGGGGGTCTCCAAGAGACCCAGTACTTC.

This clonotype was detected a few times. The CDR3 reads CASSFHPRDTEAFF. The CDR3 DNA reads TGTGCCAGCAGTTTCCACCCCAGGGACACTGAAGCTTTCTTT. V gene TRBV12-3 or TRBV12-4 combines with J gene TRBJ1-1; D possibly corresponds to TRBD1 (5 bases). CDR3 length equals 14 residues. V lost 3 bases, J lost 3 bases, and 11 bases lay in between.

A few counts support this clonotype. This sequence joins TRBV19 and TRBJ1-2, with D tentatively TRBD1 (5 bases). The germline V gene encodes CDR1 LNHDA and CDR2 SQIVND (reference sequence). The CDR3 runs to 14 residues. V was pared by 5 bases and J by 8 bases, with 18 bases between. CDR3 DNA sequence: TGTGCCAGTAGTCCGTCCGGCAGGGTCGAAGGCTACACCTTC. Translating it yields CASSPSGRVEGYTF.

The table lists this clonotype with a few counts. The V call is TRBV5-1, the J call TRBJ1-1; D may be TRBD1 (5 bases). The CDR3 totals 13 residues. Per germline, CDR1 SGHRS and CDR2 YFSETQ. V was shortened by 0 bases and J by 4 bases, with 7 bases between the two germline ends. The CDR3 nucleotides are TGCGCCAGCAGCTTGGCCGACAGCACTGAAGCTTTCTTT. Translation: CASSLADSTEAFF.

In this sample, this clonotype turned up many times. The chain employs TRBV20-1 and TRBJ2-3, with D perhaps TRBD2 (8 bases). Germline CDR1 and CDR2: DFQATT and SNEGSKA (reference sequence). This CDR3 region has 14 residues. Trimming took 3 bases from V and 8 from J, leaving 18 bases between them. CDR3 sequence: CSASNSGAGGTQYF. DNA of the CDR3: TGCAGTGCTAGTAATAGCGGGGCAGGGGGTACGCAGTATTTT.

Many counts were recorded for this clonotype. This chain connects TRBV20-1 to TRBJ2-7; D is uncertain. Trimming removed 3 bases at V and 4 bases at J, with 7 bases between. In germline, CDR1 is DFQATT, CDR2 SNEGSKA (reference sequence). The CDR3 sequence is 11 residues long. In DNA form, the CDR3 reads TGCAGTGCTAGGGGCGGTTACGAGCAGTACTTC. This sequence encodes CSARGGYEQYF.

The chain uses TRBV10-2 and TRBJ2-7, with no clear D. The length of the CDR3 is 11 residues. Deletions cut 3 bases from V and 2 bases from J, with 2 bases between. Germline assignment: CDR1 WSHSY and CDR2 SAAADI. Here the CDR3 reads CASSDPYEQYF. The CDR3 nucleotides are TGCGCCAGCAGTGACCCCTACGAGCAGTACTTC.

A few counts support this clonotype. This chain uses TRBV6-1 with TRBJ1-4; unclear D gene. This CDR3 has 14 residues. Trimming took off 2 bases at V and 2 bases at J, with 6 bases between the two ends. The germline gives CDR1 MNHNS, CDR2 SASEGT. DNA of the CDR3: TGTGCCAGCAGTGAAATGGGGACTAATGAAAAACTGTTTTTT. It encodes CASSEMGTNEKLFF.

This clonotype appeared many times. The J gene is TRBJ1-1, the V gene TRBV19; D call uncertain. The V gene lost 1 base and the J gene lost 7 bases, with 7 bases spanning the gap. The CDR3 consists of 12 residues. In germline, CDR1 is LNHDA, CDR2 SQIVND (reference sequence). This CDR3 is CASSIGRSEAFF. In DNA, the CDR3 is TGTGCCAGTAGTATAGGGAGGAGTGAAGCTTTCTTT.

The rearrangement uses TRBV15 and TRBJ1-5, with D unresolved. From germline, CDR1 is LNHNV and CDR2 YYDKDF (reference sequence). The CDR3 is 16 residues long. V dropped 1 base and J dropped 0 bases, with 10 bases sitting between them. The CDR3 loop is CATSRGGSDSNQPQHF. The CDR3 coding sequence is TGTGCCACCAGCAGAGGTGGGTCAGATAGCAATCAGCCCCAGCATTTT. The full variable domain, in which reference TRBV15 and TRBJ1-5 provide the parts outside the CDR3, is DAMVIQNPRYQVTQFGKPVTLSCSQTLNHNVMYWYQQKSSQAPKLLFHYYDKDFNNEADTPDNFQSRRPNTSFCFLDIRSPGLGDTAMYLCATSRGGSDSNQPQHFGDGTRLSIL.

The CDR3 protein is CASGIGGAGNEQFF. The DNA of the CDR3 is TGTGCCAGCGGAATCGGGGGGGCGGGCAATGAGCAGTTCTTC. The chain uses TRBV12-3 or TRBV12-4 and TRBJ2-1; 8 nucleotides align to TRBD2. The CDR3 has 14 residues. The V and J ends lost 8 bases and 6 bases, in that order; junction bases with no gene match: 9.

The chain employs TRBV20-1 and TRBJ2-7; D call uncertain. The CDR3 is 12 residues long. Germline loops: CDR1 DFQATT, CDR2 SNEGSKA (reference sequence). Trimming removed 1 base at V and 2 bases at J, with 6 bases between. CDR3 in DNA: TGCAGTGCTAGAGGCCTCACCTACGAGCAGTACTTC. It specifies CSARGLTYEQYF.

This clonotype has just a few counts. The chain uses TRBV5-1 and TRBJ2-4; TRBD1 matches 12 bases. This CDR3 region has 18 residues. The V gene's germline CDR1 is SGHRS and CDR2 YFSETQ. Trimming removed 2 bases from V and 6 bases from J; junction bases left unmatched: 12. Here the CDR3 reads CASSLIAGTGGVGNIQYF. The CDR3 bases are TGCGCCAGCAGCTTAATTGCCGGGACAGGGGGCGTCGGAAACATTCAGTACTTC. Full variable domain (remainder filled in from reference TRBV5-1 and TRBJ2-4): KAGVTQTPRYLIKTRGQQVTLSCSPISGHRSVSWYQQTPGQGLQFLFEYFSETQRNKGNFPGRFSGRQFSNSRSEMNVSTLELGDSALYLCASSLIAGTGGVGNIQYFGAGTRLSVL.

DNA of the CDR3: TGCGCCAGCAGCCCTTTGGGGGGATCGGTCTCCTACGAGCAGTACTTC. Translated: CASSPLGGSVSYEQYF. The genes are TRBV5-1 and TRBJ2-7; D possibly corresponds to TRBD2 (6 bases). CDR1 is SGHRS and CDR2 is YFSETQ in the germline V gene. The CDR3 covers 16 residues. Between the trimmed V and J ends, which lost 4 bases and 0 bases, there was a span of 17 bases.

This clonotype has at least ten counts. V usage is TRBV18 and J usage is TRBJ1-1; perhaps TRBD1 as D (6 bases). The CDR3 contains 13 residues. Trimming removed 6 bases at V and 5 bases at J, with 13 bases between. Germline V gene data show CDR1 as KGHSH and CDR2 as LQKENI. The CDR3 bases are TGTGCCAGCTCCACCAGCCAGGGGACTGAAGCTTTCTTT. This sequence encodes CASSTSQGTEAFF.

V is TRBV20-1 and J is TRBJ2-7; D not certain. CDR1 and CDR2 from the germline V gene are DFQATT and SNEGSKA (reference sequence). V lost 3 bases and J 2 bases, leaving 14 bases between the germline ends. The CDR3 consists of 14 residues. CDR3 in DNA: TGCAGTGCTAGTCGAACAGAGACTCCCTACGAGCAGTACTTC. Translating gives CSASRTETPYEQYF.

This clonotype was seen a few times. This sequence joins TRBV6-5 and TRBJ2-3; D tentatively reads TRBD1 or TRBD2 (6 bases each). This CDR3 spans 15 amino acids. Germline V lookup: CDR1 MNHEY, CDR2 SVGAGI. V lost 2 bases, J lost 1 base, and 10 bases lay in between. CDR3 in amino acids: CASSYGGGGTDTQYF. The CDR3 nucleotides are TGTGCCAGCAGTTACGGAGGGGGTGGCACAGATACGCAGTATTTT.

This clonotype was observed at least ten times. The chain is built from TRBV10-3 and TRBJ1-1, with 9 bases fitting TRBD1. The CDR3 covers 15 residues. V lost 6 bases and J lost 1; bases outside the gene matches: 6. Germline-derived CDR1 and CDR2 are ENHRY and SYGVKD. The CDR3 DNA reads as TGTGCCATCAGCGAAAGGACAGGGGCGAACACTGAAGCTTTCTTT. Translated, it gives CAISERTGANTEAFF.

The table lists this clonotype with many counts. The chain has TRBV2 and TRBJ1-1; D ambiguous. The CDR3 contains 10 residues. Germline V gene sequence: CDR1 SNHLY, CDR2 FYNNEI. With 7 bases removed from V and 5 bases from J, the gap between germline ends came to 5 bases. The CDR3 protein is CASTGTEAFF. The CDR3 DNA reads TGTGCCAGCACGGGGACTGAAGCTTTCTTT.

This clonotype appeared a few times. This chain uses TRBV20-1 with TRBJ1-1; TRBD1 is a possible D gene (6 bases). V lost 1 base to trimming and J lost 0 bases, with 9 bases between them. The CDR3 totals 14 residues. Germline loops: CDR1 DFQATT, CDR2 SNEGSKA (reference sequence). The CDR3 region has the DNA TGCAGTGCTAGAGGGGGGGCGCTGAACACTGAAGCTTTCTTT. This codes for CSARGGALNTEAFF.

This clonotype was picked up many times. V and J are TRBV10-3 and TRBJ1-5; no reliable D call. In germline, CDR1 is ENHRY, CDR2 SYGVKD. V was pared by 3 bases and J by 0 bases, with 9 bases between. The CDR3 consists of 15 residues. DNA for the CDR3: TGTGCCATCAGTGATCGCGGGGATAGCAATCAGCCCCAGCATTTT. It specifies CAISDRGDSNQPQHF.

Only a few counts were recorded for this clonotype. The chain links TRBV14 to TRBJ2-7, with D possibly called TRBD1 or TRBD2 (5 bases each). V shed 6 bases and J shed 3 bases, with 18 bases lying between them. The germline CDR1 and CDR2 sequences are SGHDN and FVKESK. This CDR3 is built from 15 residues. Written as DNA, the CDR3 is TGTGCCAGCAGTCACTACACCGGGACCGACTACGAGCAGTACTTC. Translated: CASSHYTGTDYEQYF. Full variable domain (missing parts from reference TRBV14 and TRBJ2-7): EAGVTQFPSHSVIEKGQTVTLRCDPISGHDNLYWYRRVMGKEIKFLLHFVKESKQDESGMPNNRFLAERTGGTYSTLKVQPAELEDSGVYFCASSHYTGTDYEQYFGPGTRLTVT.